The clone carrying this TCR beta chain was found many times. Its antigen is undetermined. These data belong to a study of T cell repertoires in cytomegalovirus infection. Study at large: In the study, CMV epitopes included recently identified HLA-C-restricted and well-studied HLA-B-restricted ones. Public TCR beta signatures marked donors with CMV infection and the matching HLA.

In TCRdb, the reads were re-called with MiXCR into one record per CDR3 protein. This sample yields approximately 1,000,000 distinct CDR3 sequences, of which approximately 31% are seen a single time; more than 13% belongs to the top ten. The CDR3 has 14 residues. V lost 1 base and J 8 bases, leaving 12 bases between the germline ends. CDR1 and CDR2 (germline): SGHVS, FQNEAQ. Whole-study findings and limits: Dominating the ex vivo response were TCR beta clonotypes that were CMV-specific and HLA-C-restricted. The cumulative frequency of public TCR beta families identified carriers of CMV plus the relevant HLA.

The J gene is TRBJ2-1, the V gene TRBV7-8, with D possibly being TRBD1 or TRBD2 (5 bases each). This sequence was found in a human donor in good health (CMV status not recorded). Some clones in this sample may be carry-over from other donors' samples. Specimen: cultured CD8+ T cells from PBMCs, collected from culture after CMV antigen stimulation. The CDR3 sequence is CASSLVWDGDEQFF. The CDR3 coding sequence is TGTGCCAGCAGCTTAGTTTGGGACGGGGATGAGCAGTTCTTC.